This paragraph reports one TCR beta chain. Its antigen is unidentified. These data are taken from a study of identifying expanded T cells in peripheral blood. Study-wide findings and caveats: Variance in clone template counts between approximately two-week samples significantly increased with total template count across all healthy donors.

During the collection period, no donor immune events like infections were recorded. Trimming took off 0 bases at V and 3 bases at J, with 6 bases between the two ends. Germline V gene lookup returns CDR1 SGDLS and CDR2 YYNGEE. The CDR3 contains 13 residues. Produced via immunoSEQ multiplex PCR; TCRdb's table is partial and in-frame only. Altogether about 130,000 clones are present, 75% to 90% being singletons, with the ten largest covering 8.4%. The chain couples TRBV9 to TRBJ1-1; D remains ambiguous. Sequences were obtained from blood. The sequence was obtained from a person aged 18 to 75 in good health. The CDR3 sequence: CASSVGRYTEAFF. CDR3 DNA: TGTGCCAGCAGCGTAGGACGGTACACTGAAGCTTTCTTT.